The sequence of this T cell receptor beta chain was determined in a study of control samples from healthy donors and cancer patients. Trimming took 0 bases from V and 0 from J, leaving 9 bases between them. Looked up from germline, CDR1 is SGHTA and CDR2 is FQGNSA. This CDR3 comprises 16 residues. This clone was seen a few times. The method was immunoSEQ multiplex PCR; TCRdb's version includes in-frame clones alone and lacks a portion of them. The profile shows around 110,000 clones, 80% to 90% of them singletons. The clonotype was recovered from a woman between 45 and 65 years old with colorectal cancer. The V gene is TRBV7-2, the J gene TRBJ1-3; D gene unclear. The sequenced sample was PBMCs. For the CDR3, the DNA is TGTGCCAGCAGCTTAGCCGGGGTTGGCTCTGGAAACACCATATATTTT. It yields the protein CASSLAGVGSGNTIYF.